This T cell receptor (beta chain) was found in a study of Graves' ophthalmopathy and Graves' hyperthyroidism. The authors amplified TCR beta CDR3 regions, and they did so from RNA transcripts for repertoire sequencing. The workflow started with a first-round RT-PCR run with HTBI primers and then moved on to a second-round multiplex PCR. TCRdb reprocessed the multiplex PCR reads with MiXCR, giving one entry per CDR3 protein. The sample yields nearly 400,000 distinct CDR3 sequences, around 18% seen once. This clonotype came up many times. The TCR sequence derives from a woman between 18 and 29 years old with Graves' ophthalmopathy. The sequencing input was peripheral blood.

CDR3: CASSKIPQPWGGGELFF. CDR3 DNA: TGTGCCAGCAGTAAAATCCCCCAGCCGTGGGGAGGCGGGGAGCTGTTTTTT. The genes are TRBV6-2 or TRBV6-3 and TRBJ2-2; TRBD2 is a possible D gene (6 bases). Deletions cut 5 bases from V and 7 bases from J, with 23 bases between. CDR1 and CDR2 (germline): MNHEY, SVGEGT. The CDR3 runs 17 residues.